This passage covers 18 T cell receptor beta chains from one sample sequenced in a study of blood T cell repertoires in COVID-19. Here immunoSEQ multiplex PCR was the method, and the copy in TCRdb shows in-frame clones only, minus some. The sample lists roughly 130,000 clones; about 80% were seen once. The specimen was peripheral blood. Receptors originate from a woman of 80 years or more with acute or convalescent COVID-19.

The chain's CDR3 is CASGLVQGSGNEQFF. CDR3 nucleotide sequence: TGTGCTAGTGGTTTGGTCCAGGGGTCTGGGAATGAGCAGTTCTTC. The chain joins TRBV12-5 to TRBJ2-1; D is possibly TRBD1 (6 bases). Trimming left V 0 bases short and J 7 bases short, with 13 bases between. The V gene's germline CDR1 is LGHNT and CDR2 FRNRAP. CDR3 length: 15 amino acids.

The CDR3 DNA sequence: TGTGCCAGCAGCCCGCGCCTAGCCAAAAACATTCAGTACTTC. Its translation: CASSPRLAKNIQYF. The genes are TRBV7-8 and TRBJ2-4; D unresolved. The CDR3 is 14 residues long. The V end was cut by 5 bases, the J end by 0 bases, with 8 bases between. The germline gives CDR1 SGHVS, CDR2 FQNEAQ.

The chain uses TRBV9 and TRBJ2-6; possibly TRBD2 for D (5 bases). V lost 6 bases and J 0 bases, leaving 10 bases between the germline ends. CDR3 size: 15 residues. Germline CDR1 reads SGDLS; CDR2 reads YYNGEE. CDR3 DNA: TGTGCCAGCACCCTCCGGGACTCTGGGGCCAACGTCCTGACTTTC. This sequence encodes CASTLRDSGANVLTF. Variable domain in full (rest from reference TRBV9 and TRBJ2-6): DSGVTQTPKHLITATGQRVTLRCSPRSGDLSVYWYQQSLDQGLQFLIQYYNGEERAKGNILERFSAQQFPDLHSELNLSSLELGDSALYFCASTLRDSGANVLTFGAGSRLTVL.

This clone has only a few counts. The CDR3 loop is CASSPLTGSSEKLFF. Written as DNA, the CDR3 is TGTGCCAGCTCACCGCTGACAGGATCTAGTGAAAAACTGTTTTTT. The chain joins TRBV18 to TRBJ1-4; D possibly corresponds to TRBD1 (6 bases). Trimming shortened V by 3 bases and J by 7 bases, and 15 bases separated the two germline ends. Germline CDR1 KGHSH, CDR2 LQKENI. CDR3 length: 15 amino acids. Variable domain in full (rest from reference TRBV18 and TRBJ1-4): NAGVMQNPRHLVRRRGQEARLRCSPMKGHSHVYWYRQLPEEGLKFMVYLQKENIIDESGMPKERFSAEFPKEGPSILRIQQVVRGDSAAYFCASSPLTGSSEKLFFGSGTQLSVL.

The rearrangement links TRBV5-1 to TRBJ1-5; 7 bases are shared with TRBD1. Germline lookup yields CDR1 SGHRS and CDR2 YFSETQ. The CDR3 totals 15 residues. Trimming took 2 bases from V and 0 from J; bases not matched to a gene: 2. CDR3 sequence: CASSFTGDSNQPQHF. Written as DNA, the CDR3 is TGCGCCAGCAGCTTTACAGGGGATAGCAATCAGCCCCAGCATTTT.

This clone was seen just once. The rearrangement links TRBV29-1 to TRBJ1-5; D remains unclear. This CDR3 comprises 14 residues. CDR1 and CDR2 (germline): SQVTM, ANQGSEA. V lost 4 bases, J lost 0 bases, and 10 bases lay in between. The CDR3 region has the DNA TGCAGCGTTGGAAGCCGTAATAGCAATCAGCCCCAGCATTTT. It translates to CSVGSRNSNQPQHF.

The CDR3 DNA follows: TGTGCCAGCAGCCAACACAGGGGACAGGGTCAGCCCCAGCATTTT. It is translated as CASSQHRGQGQPQHF. V gene TRBV4-2 combines with J gene TRBJ1-5; 9 bases agree with TRBD1. Germline V gene lookup returns CDR1 LGHNA and CDR2 YNFKEQ. The V and J ends lost 2 bases and 6 bases, in that order; junction bases with no gene match: 5. This CDR3 has 15 amino acids.

This rearrangement joins TRBV7-9 to TRBJ1-2, with 7 bases that match TRBD1. Germline V lookup: CDR1 SEHNR, CDR2 FQNEAQ (reference sequence). J lost 3 bases, V lost 4 bases, and 8 bases had no gene match. The CDR3 is 15 residues long. This CDR3 is CASSSAGGGDYGYTF. DNA of the CDR3: TGTGCCAGCAGCTCCGCAGGGGGTGGGGACTATGGCTACACCTTC. The full variable domain, completed using reference TRBV7-9 and TRBJ1-2, is DTGVSQNPRHKITKRGQNVTFRCDPISEHNRLYWYRQTLGQGPEFLTYFQNEAQLEKSRLLSDRFSAERPKGSFSTLEIQRTEQGDSAMYLCASSSAGGGDYGYTFGSGTRLTVV.

This clone was observed a single time. This rearrangement joins TRBV4-3 to TRBJ2-6; 7 positions agree with TRBD1. CDR1 and CDR2 from the germline V gene are LGHNA and YSLEER. The ends lost 1 base at V and 0 bases at J; junction bases unmatched: 6. The CDR3 extends over 18 amino acids. CDR3 sequence (DNA): TGCGCCAGCAGCCAAGTGCAGGGGGTGTCCTCTGGGGCCAACGTCCTGACTTTC. Its translation: CASSQVQGVSSGANVLTF.

The chain has TRBV6-5 and TRBJ2-7, with 9 bases identical to TRBD2. V was clipped by 6 bases and J by 6 bases; unmatched bases: 9. Germline values: CDR1 MNHEY, CDR2 SVGAGI. This CDR3 contains 14 residues. This CDR3 reads CASRARGGLREQYF. CDR3 sequence (DNA): TGTGCCAGCAGGGCGCGGGGGGGCCTACGCGAGCAGTACTTC.

This chain links TRBV5-1 with TRBJ1-6, with a tentative D call TRBD1 (5 bases). The CDR3 extends over 15 amino acids. V was clipped by 0 bases and J by 8 bases, with 12 bases between them. Germline CDR1 is SGHRS and CDR2 is YFSETQ. CDR3 bases: TGCGCCAGCAGCTTGGGGGCAGGAGGGGATTCACCCCTCCACTTT. Translated: CASSLGAGGDSPLHF.

The chain links TRBV6-2 or TRBV6-3 to TRBJ1-5; TRBD1 agrees at 7 bases. Germline CDR1 reads MNHEY; CDR2 reads SVGEGT. This CDR3 region has 17 residues. Unmatched junction bases numbered 13, after V lost 5 bases and J lost 3 bases. The CDR3 is CASSPRRTGGDNQPQHF. DNA of the CDR3: TGTGCCAGCAGTCCCCGGAGGACAGGAGGCGACAATCAGCCCCAGCATTTT.

This sequence joins TRBV6-2 or TRBV6-3 and TRBJ1-5, with 7 bases matching TRBD1. This CDR3 comprises 13 residues. The ends lost 4 bases at V and 11 bases at J; junction bases unmatched: 8. From germline, CDR1 is MNHEY and CDR2 SVGEGT. The DNA for the CDR3 is TGTGCCAGCAGTTCTCCACAGGGGAGAGCCCAGCATTTT. This translates into CASSSPQGRAQHF.

This chain connects TRBV9 to TRBJ2-1, with 7 bases lining up with TRBD2. The junction had 6 bases not matched to a gene; V was cut back by 3 bases and J by 6 bases. From germline, CDR1 is SGDLS and CDR2 YYNGEE. The CDR3 is 14 residues long. The CDR3 spells CASSAGGDANEQFF. CDR3 DNA sequence: TGTGCCAGCAGCGCTGGGGGGGACGCCAATGAGCAGTTCTTC.

The chain links TRBV5-4 to TRBJ2-6; 10 positions match TRBD1. V gave up 5 bases and J gave up 2 bases; unmatched junction bases: 4. CDR1 is SGHNT and CDR2 is YYREEE in the germline V gene (reference sequence). CDR3 length equals 16 residues. The CDR3 sequence: CASRPTGGTGANVLTF. CDR3 coding DNA: TGTGCCAGCAGGCCGACAGGGGGCACTGGGGCCAACGTCCTGACTTTC.

The J gene is TRBJ2-7, the V gene TRBV11-1; no firm D call. Germline CDR1 SGHAT, CDR2 FQDESV (reference sequence). The CDR3 has 12 residues. Trimming pared 3 bases from V and 3 bases from J, leaving 6 bases between. This CDR3 reads CASSFNFYEQYF. The DNA of the CDR3 is TGTGCCAGCAGCTTTAACTTCTACGAGCAGTACTTC.

A few counts support this clone. V and J are TRBV29-1 and TRBJ2-2, with 8 nucleotides matching TRBD2. After removal of 3 bases from V and 6 bases from J, the junction contained 9 bases not matched to a gene. Germline V gene data show CDR1 as SQVTM and CDR2 as ANQGSEA. This CDR3 is built from 15 residues. This CDR3 is CSVDGGAGPAGELFF. As DNA, the CDR3 is TGCAGCGTTGACGGGGGGGCAGGTCCGGCCGGGGAGCTGTTTTTT.

The chain couples TRBV7-2 to TRBJ2-5; 8 nucleotides line up with TRBD2. CDR1 SGHTA and CDR2 FQGNSA come from the germline V gene. The CDR3 has 16 amino acids. The ends lost 1 base at V and 1 base at J; junction bases unmatched: 5. CDR3 sequence: CASSLGFGGAQETQYF. The CDR3 DNA sequence: TGTGCCAGCAGCTTAGGGTTCGGGGGGGCCCAAGAGACCCAGTACTTC.